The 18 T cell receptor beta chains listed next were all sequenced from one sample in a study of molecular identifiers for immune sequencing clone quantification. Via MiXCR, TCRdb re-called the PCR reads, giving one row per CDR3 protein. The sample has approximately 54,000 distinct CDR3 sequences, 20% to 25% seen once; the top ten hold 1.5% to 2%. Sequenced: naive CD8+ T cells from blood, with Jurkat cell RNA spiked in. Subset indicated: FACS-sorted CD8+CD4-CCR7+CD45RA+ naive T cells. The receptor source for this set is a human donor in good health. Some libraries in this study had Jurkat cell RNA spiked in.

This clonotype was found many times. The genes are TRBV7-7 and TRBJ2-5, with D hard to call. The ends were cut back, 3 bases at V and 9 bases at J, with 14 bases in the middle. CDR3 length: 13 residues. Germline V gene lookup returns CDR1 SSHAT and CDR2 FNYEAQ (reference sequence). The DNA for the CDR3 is TGTGCCAGCAGCTTCAACGGAGTGGAGCCCCAGTACTTC. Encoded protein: CASSFNGVEPQYF.

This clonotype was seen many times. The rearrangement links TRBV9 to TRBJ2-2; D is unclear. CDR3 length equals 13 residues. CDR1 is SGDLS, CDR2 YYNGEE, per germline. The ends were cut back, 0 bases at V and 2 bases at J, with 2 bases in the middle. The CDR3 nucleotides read TGTGCCAGCAGCGTAGGAAACACCGGGGAGCTGTTTTTT. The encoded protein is CASSVGNTGELFF.

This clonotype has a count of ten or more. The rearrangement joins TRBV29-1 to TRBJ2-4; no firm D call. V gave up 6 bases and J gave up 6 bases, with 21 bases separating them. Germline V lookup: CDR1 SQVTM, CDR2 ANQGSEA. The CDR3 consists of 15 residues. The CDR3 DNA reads TGCAGCGTACTGCTCTTTGATGTAGGCAGAAACATTCAGTACTTC. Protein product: CSVLLFDVGRNIQYF.

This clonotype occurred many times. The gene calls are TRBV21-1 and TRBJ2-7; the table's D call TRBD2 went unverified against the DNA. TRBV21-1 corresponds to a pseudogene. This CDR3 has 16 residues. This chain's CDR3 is CASSRAGTSRPYEQYF. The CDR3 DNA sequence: TGTGCCAGCAGCAGAGCCGGGACTTCTCGTCCCTACGAGCAGTACTTC.

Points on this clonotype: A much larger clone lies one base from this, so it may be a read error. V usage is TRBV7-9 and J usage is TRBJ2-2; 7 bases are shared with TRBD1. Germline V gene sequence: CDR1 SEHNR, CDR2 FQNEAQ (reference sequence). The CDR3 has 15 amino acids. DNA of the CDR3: TGTGCCAGCAGCTTGCAGGGGGTCTCAGCCGGGGAGCTGGTTTTT. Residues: CASSLQGVSAGELVF.

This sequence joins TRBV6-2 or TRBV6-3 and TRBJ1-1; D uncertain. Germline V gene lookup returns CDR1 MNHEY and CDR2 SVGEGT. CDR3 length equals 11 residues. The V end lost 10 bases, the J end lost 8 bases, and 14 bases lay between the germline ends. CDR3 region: CATGRRLEAFF. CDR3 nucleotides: TGTGCCACCGGGCGCCGGCTGGAAGCTTTCTTT.

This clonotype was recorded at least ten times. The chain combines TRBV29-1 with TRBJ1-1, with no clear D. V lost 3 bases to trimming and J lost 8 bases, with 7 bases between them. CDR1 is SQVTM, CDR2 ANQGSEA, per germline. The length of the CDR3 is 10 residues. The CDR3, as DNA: TGCAGCGTTGAGAAGAAAGAAGCTTTCTTT. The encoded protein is CSVEKKEAFF.

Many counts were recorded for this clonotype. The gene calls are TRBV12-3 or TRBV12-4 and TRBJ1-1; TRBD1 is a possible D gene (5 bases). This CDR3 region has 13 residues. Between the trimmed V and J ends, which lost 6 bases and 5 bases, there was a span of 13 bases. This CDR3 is CASSFGGWTEAFF. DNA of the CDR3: TGTGCCAGCAGCTTTGGGGGTTGGACTGAAGCTTTCTTT.

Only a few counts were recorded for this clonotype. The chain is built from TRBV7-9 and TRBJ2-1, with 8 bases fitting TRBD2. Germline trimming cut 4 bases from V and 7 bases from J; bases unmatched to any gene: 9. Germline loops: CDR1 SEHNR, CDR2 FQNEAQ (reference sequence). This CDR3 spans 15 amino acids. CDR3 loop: CASSYSGTALNEQFF. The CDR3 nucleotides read TGTGCCAGCAGCTATAGCGGGACTGCACTTAATGAGCAGTTCTTC.

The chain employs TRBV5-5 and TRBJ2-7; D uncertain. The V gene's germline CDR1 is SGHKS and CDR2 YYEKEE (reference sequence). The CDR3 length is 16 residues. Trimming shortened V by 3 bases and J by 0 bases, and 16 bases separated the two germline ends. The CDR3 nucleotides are TGTGCCAGCAGCTCAAACCGGGCCACGAACTCCTACGAGCAGTACTTC. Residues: CASSSNRATNSYEQYF. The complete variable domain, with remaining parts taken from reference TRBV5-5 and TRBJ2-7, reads DAGVTQSPTHLIKTRGQQVTLRCSPISGHKSVSWYQQVLGQGPQFIFQYYEKEERGRGNFPDRFSARQFPNYSSELNVNALLLGDSALYLCASSSNRATNSYEQYFGPGTRLTVT.

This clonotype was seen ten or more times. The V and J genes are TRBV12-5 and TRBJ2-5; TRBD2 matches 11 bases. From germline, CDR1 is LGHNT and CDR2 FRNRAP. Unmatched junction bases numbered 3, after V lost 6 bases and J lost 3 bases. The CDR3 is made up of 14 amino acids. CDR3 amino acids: CASGRGLAEETQYF. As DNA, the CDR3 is TGTGCTAGTGGCCGGGGACTAGCGGAAGAGACCCAGTACTTC. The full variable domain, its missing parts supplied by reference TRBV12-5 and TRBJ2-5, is DARVTQTPRHKVTEMGQEVTMRCQPILGHNTVFWYRQTMMQGLELLAYFRNRAPLDDSGMPKDRFSAEMPDATLATLKIQPSEPRDSAVYFCASGRGLAEETQYFGPGTRLLVL.

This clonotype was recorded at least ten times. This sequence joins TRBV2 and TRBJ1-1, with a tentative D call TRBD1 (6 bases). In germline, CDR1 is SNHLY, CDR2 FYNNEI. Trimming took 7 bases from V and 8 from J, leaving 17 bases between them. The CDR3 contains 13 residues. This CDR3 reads CASNSPGGREAFF. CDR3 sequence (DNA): TGTGCCAGCAACTCGCCCGGGGGGCGCGAAGCTTTCTTT.

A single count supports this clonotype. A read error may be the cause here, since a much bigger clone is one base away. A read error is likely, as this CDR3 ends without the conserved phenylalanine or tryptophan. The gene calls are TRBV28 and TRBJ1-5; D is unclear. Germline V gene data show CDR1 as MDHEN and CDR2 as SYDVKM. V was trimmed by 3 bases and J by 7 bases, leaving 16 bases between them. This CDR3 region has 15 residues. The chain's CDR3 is CASSFRGALGQPQHL. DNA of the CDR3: TGTGCCAGCAGTTTTCGGGGAGCCCTGGGCCAGCCCCAGCATCTT.

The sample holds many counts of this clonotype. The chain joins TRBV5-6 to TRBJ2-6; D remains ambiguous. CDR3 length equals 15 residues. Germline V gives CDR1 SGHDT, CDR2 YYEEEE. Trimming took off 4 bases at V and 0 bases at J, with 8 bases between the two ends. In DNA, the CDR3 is TGTGCCAGCAGCCCACAGCCCTCTGGGGCCAACGTCCTGACTTTC. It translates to CASSPQPSGANVLTF.

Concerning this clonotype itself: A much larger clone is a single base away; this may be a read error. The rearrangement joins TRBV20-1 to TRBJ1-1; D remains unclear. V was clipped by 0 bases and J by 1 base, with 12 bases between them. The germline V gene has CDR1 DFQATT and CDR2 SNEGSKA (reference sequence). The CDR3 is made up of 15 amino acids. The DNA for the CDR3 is TGCAGTGCTAGAGATTACACCTCTCCGAACACTGAAGCTTTCTTT. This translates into CSARDYTSPNTEAFF.

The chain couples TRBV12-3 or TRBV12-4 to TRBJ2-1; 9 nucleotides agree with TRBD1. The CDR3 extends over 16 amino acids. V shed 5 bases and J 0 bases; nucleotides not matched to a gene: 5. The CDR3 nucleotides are TGTGCCAGCAGTGGGCCGGGACAGGGCTCCTACAATGAGCAGTTCTTC. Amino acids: CASSGPGQGSYNEQFF.

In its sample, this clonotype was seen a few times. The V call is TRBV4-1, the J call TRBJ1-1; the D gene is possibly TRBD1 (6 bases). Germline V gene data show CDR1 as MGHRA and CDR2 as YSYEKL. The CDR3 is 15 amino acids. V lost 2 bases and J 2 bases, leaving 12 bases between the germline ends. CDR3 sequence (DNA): TGCGCCAGCAGCCAACTTGTACAGGGAAACACTGAAGCTTTCTTT. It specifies CASSQLVQGNTEAFF.

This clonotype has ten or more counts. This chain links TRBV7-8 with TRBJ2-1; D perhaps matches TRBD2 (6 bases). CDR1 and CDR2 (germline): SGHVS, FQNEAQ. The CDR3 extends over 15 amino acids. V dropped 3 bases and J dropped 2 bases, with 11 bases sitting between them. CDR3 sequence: CASSLGRGPYNEQFF. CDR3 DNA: TGTGCCAGCAGCTTGGGGCGGGGACCCTACAATGAGCAGTTCTTC. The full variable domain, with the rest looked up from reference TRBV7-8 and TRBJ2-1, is GAGVSQSPRYKVAKRGQDVALRCDPISGHVSLFWYQQALGQGPEFLTYFQNEAQLDKSGLPSDRFFAERPEGSVSTLKIQRTQQEDSAVYLCASSLGRGPYNEQFFGPGTRLTVL.